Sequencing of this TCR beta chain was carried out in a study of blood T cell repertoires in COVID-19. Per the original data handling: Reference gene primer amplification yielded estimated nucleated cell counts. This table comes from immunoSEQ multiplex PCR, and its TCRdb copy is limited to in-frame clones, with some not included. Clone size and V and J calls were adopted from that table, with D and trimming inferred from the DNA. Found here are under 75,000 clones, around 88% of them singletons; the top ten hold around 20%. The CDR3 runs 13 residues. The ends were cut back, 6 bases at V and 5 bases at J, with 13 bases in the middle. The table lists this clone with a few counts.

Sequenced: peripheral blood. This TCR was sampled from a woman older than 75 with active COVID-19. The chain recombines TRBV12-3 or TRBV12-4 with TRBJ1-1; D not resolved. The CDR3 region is CASRRRPGTEAFF. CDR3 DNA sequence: TGTGCCAGCAGACGACGGCCGGGGACTGAAGCTTTCTTT.